The 8 T cell receptor beta chains in this list originate from one sample, sequenced in a study of blood T cell repertoires in COVID-19. Measured with immunoSEQ multiplex PCR; TCRdb has only the in-frame clones, and not every one. Seen here are a few hundred thousand clones, around 80% observed once, and the top ten hold around 4%. The sample was peripheral blood. All receptors derive from a man aged 55-75 years with acute or convalescent COVID-19.

This clone was seen a handful of times. J is TRBJ1-1 and V is TRBV28; 8 nucleotides align to TRBD1. Germline V lookup: CDR1 MDHEN, CDR2 SYDVKM. J lost 4 bases, V lost 6 bases, and 4 bases had no gene match. CDR3 size: 13 residues. The CDR3 spells CASRPTGGTEAFF. In nucleotides, the CDR3 is TGTGCCAGCAGGCCTACAGGGGGCACTGAAGCTTTCTTT.

The genes are TRBV10-3 and TRBJ1-2; D call uncertain. Trimming removed 10 bases from V and 3 bases from J, with 9 bases in between. Germline loops: CDR1 ENHRY, CDR2 SYGVKD. This CDR3 is 11 amino acids long. This CDR3 is CATKRDYGYTF. The DNA for the CDR3 is TGTGCCACAAAGCGGGACTATGGCTACACCTTC.

The chain combines TRBV29-1 with TRBJ2-5, with TRBD2 as a possible D gene (5 bases). Per germline, CDR1 SQVTM and CDR2 ANQGSEA. This CDR3 comprises 11 residues. The V and J ends lost 5 bases and 5 bases respectively, with 9 bases between them. CDR3 DNA sequence: TGCAGCGTTCAATCGGGGGAGACCCAGTACTTC. It encodes CSVQSGETQYF.

V usage is TRBV6-2 or TRBV6-3 and J usage is TRBJ2-7, with 8 bases matching TRBD2. The J segment lost 1 base and the V segment lost 2 bases, leaving 7 bases of the junction unmatched. The CDR3 totals 16 residues. The germline CDR1 and CDR2 sequences are MNHEY and SVGEGT. In nucleotides, the CDR3 is TGTGCCAGCAGTTACAGGATTGGCGGGGGGTCCTACGAGCAGTACTTC. Translated, it gives CASSYRIGGGSYEQYF.

This chain uses TRBV11-2 with TRBJ2-1, with 7 positions matching TRBD1. The germline V gene encodes CDR1 SGHAT and CDR2 FQNNGV. After removal of 1 base from V and 1 base from J, the junction contained 13 bases not matched to a gene. The CDR3 runs to 19 residues. The CDR3 nucleotides are TGTGCCAGCAGCTTAGCTTGGGACAGTCACCTCACTTCCTACAATGAGCAGTTCTTC. Translated, it gives CASSLAWDSHLTSYNEQFF.

V usage is TRBV4-1 and J usage is TRBJ1-2, with a weak D call TRBD1 (6 bases). Germline V gene lookup returns CDR1 MGHRA and CDR2 YSYEKL. The CDR3 covers 14 residues. With 6 bases removed from V and 0 bases from J, the gap between germline ends came to 11 bases. CDR3 sequence reads: CASSPGTSNYGYTF. Here the CDR3 DNA reads TGCGCCAGCAGTCCGGGGACATCTAACTATGGCTACACCTTC.

Here the CDR3 reads CASSRTGGFNEQYF. CDR3 coding DNA: TGTGCCAGTAGTAGGACAGGGGGCTTCAACGAGCAGTACTTC. V is TRBV19 and J is TRBJ2-7, with 11 bases that match TRBD1. This CDR3 region has 14 residues. The V gene's germline CDR1 is LNHDA and CDR2 SQIVND (reference sequence). V was clipped by 4 bases and J by 5 bases; unmatched bases: 4.

CDR3: CASSKAPTPEHYEQYF. In DNA, the CDR3 is TGTGCCAGCAGCAAAGCGCCGACACCAGAACACTACGAGCAGTACTTC. This chain uses TRBV21-1 with TRBJ2-7; whether TRBD1, the table's D call, matches the DNA was not checked. TRBV21-1 corresponds to a pseudogene. This CDR3 comprises 16 residues.